Shown below are 31 T cell receptor beta chains from a single sample sequenced in a study of T cell repertoires in cytomegalovirus infection. TCRdb ran MiXCR on the reads and lists one entry per CDR3 protein. In the table there are about 890,000 distinct CDR3 sequences, 25% to 40% of which are singletons. The antigens for these receptors are not known. The starting material was cultured CD8+ T cells from PBMCs, obtained from culture after CMV antigen stimulation. The receptors were sampled from a human donor in good health (CMV status not recorded). Some clones in this sample may be carry-over from other donors' samples.

This clonotype was seen a handful of times. This chain uses TRBV7-9 with TRBJ2-7; TRBD2 agrees at 7 bases. The germline V gene has CDR1 SEHNR and CDR2 FQNEAQ (reference sequence). This CDR3 spans 14 amino acids. Trimming cost V 5 bases and J 3 bases; bases outside gene matches: 7. CDR3 amino acids: CASSDRDYVYEQYV. Written as DNA, the CDR3 is TGTGCCAGCAGCGACCGGGACTATGTCTACGAGCAGTACGTC.

This clonotype was counted only a few times. The genes are TRBV20-1 and TRBJ1-5, with TRBD1 as a possible D gene (5 bases). Trimming pared 4 bases from V and 6 bases from J, leaving 10 bases between. The CDR3 spans 12 residues. From germline, CDR1 is DFQATT and CDR2 SNEGSKA (reference sequence). The CDR3 reads CSATRGAQPQHF. In DNA form, the CDR3 reads TGCAGTGCTACAAGGGGCGCTCAGCCCCAGCATTTT.

This clonotype was seen many times. DNA of the CDR3: TGTGCTAGCAGCTCCGGGGGGGCCGCCTACAATGAGCAGTTCTTC. Protein: CASSSGGAAYNEQFF. V and J are TRBV19 and TRBJ2-1, with 8 bases aligning to TRBD2. Germline lookup yields CDR1 LNHDA and CDR2 SQIVND (reference sequence). The CDR3 totals 15 residues. The entire variable domain, with the rest obtained from reference TRBV19 and TRBJ2-1, is as follows: DGGITQSPKYLFRKEGQNVTLSCEQNLNHDAMYWYRQDPGQGLRLIYYSQIVNDFQKGDIAEGYSVSREKKESFPLTVTSAQKNPTAFYLCASSSGGAAYNEQFFGPGTRLTVL.

This clonotype was seen a few times. The gene calls are TRBV5-1 and TRBJ2-5, with TRBD1 identical over 7 bases. Germline trimming cut 5 bases from V and 10 bases from J; bases unmatched to any gene: 23. This CDR3 is 17 amino acids long. Per germline, CDR1 SGHRS and CDR2 YFSETQ. CDR3 bases: TGCGCCAGCAGGTCTCTATTAGGGACAGAGGCCAAGAGGAACCAGTACTTC. Protein product: CASRSLLGTEAKRNQYF. Full variable domain (outside the CDR3, taken from reference TRBV5-1 and TRBJ2-5): KAGVTQTPRYLIKTRGQQVTLSCSPISGHRSVSWYQQTPGQGLQFLFEYFSETQRNKGNFPGRFSGRQFSNSRSEMNVSTLELGDSALYLCASRSLLGTEAKRNQYFGPGTRLLVL.

This clonotype has only a few counts. J is TRBJ2-2 and V is TRBV27; D may correspond to TRBD1 or TRBD2 (5 bases each). V was cut by 5 bases and J by 4 bases, with 11 bases left in between. Germline assignment: CDR1 MNHEY and CDR2 SMNVEV (reference sequence). This CDR3 contains 14 residues. CDR3 protein: CASSGGAGTGELFF. As DNA, the CDR3 is TGTGCCAGCAGTGGGGGAGCTGGCACCGGGGAGCTGTTTTTT.

The genes are TRBV27 and TRBJ2-6; weak D call: TRBD2 (6 bases). Trimming stripped 10 bases from V and 1 base from J, with 20 bases between. CDR3 size: 17 residues. The germline gives CDR1 MNHEY, CDR2 SMNVEV (reference sequence). Here the CDR3 reads CANSLRGTDSGANVLTF. The CDR3 DNA follows: TGTGCCAACAGCCTTCGGGGGACCGATTCTGGGGCCAACGTCCTGACTTTC.

About this clonotype: One junction end does not reproduce the germline sequence, and a read error may be involved. The chain is built from TRBV7-7 and TRBJ2-2; D is unresolved. The CDR3 is made up of 12 amino acids. CDR1 and CDR2 from the germline V gene are SSHAT and FNYEAQ (reference sequence). The CDR3 loop is CASSPRIGELFF. CDR3 DNA: TGTGCTAGCAGCCCTAGGATCGGGGAGCTGTTTTTT.

This clonotype has a handful of counts. The chain employs TRBV5-1 and TRBJ2-3; tentatively, D is TRBD2 (6 bases). In germline, CDR1 is SGHRS, CDR2 YFSETQ. V lost 3 bases and J lost 3, with 14 bases in between. This CDR3 is 15 amino acids long. In DNA form, the CDR3 reads TGCGCCAGCAGCTCCGTGACGCGGGATACAGATACGCAGTATTTT. Translation gives CASSSVTRDTDTQYF.

This clonotype was seen only a few times. One end of the junction does not line up with germline, which may come from a read error. The rearrangement uses TRBV7-7 and TRBJ2-2; TRBD2 agrees at 9 bases. The germline V gene has CDR1 SSHAT and CDR2 FNYEAQ (reference sequence). The CDR3 contains 17 residues. CDR3 DNA sequence: TGTGCTAGCAGCCAGAGCGGGGGGAGAATCCGCACCGGGGAGCTGTTTTTT. Protein product: CASSQSGGRIRTGELFF. The whole variable domain, filled in from reference TRBV7-7 and TRBJ2-2, reads GAGVSQSPRYKVTKRGQDVTLRCDPISSHATLYWYQQALGQGPEFLTYFNYEAQPDKSGLPSDRFSAERPEGSISTLTIQRTEQRDSAMYRCASSQSGGRIRTGELFFGEGSRLTVL.

This clonotype was detected ten times or more. CDR3 region: CASSLVGDPLTDTQYF. The DNA of the CDR3 is TGTGCCAGCAGCTTAGTGGGTGACCCTCTGACAGATACGCAGTATTTT. The chain recombines TRBV7-9 with TRBJ2-3; no clear D gene. Trimming took off 1 base at V and 3 bases at J, with 14 bases between the two ends. This CDR3 region has 16 residues. The germline gives CDR1 SEHNR, CDR2 FQNEAQ (reference sequence).

This clonotype was detected only once. With a much larger clone just one base away, this may be a read error. The chain couples TRBV7-4 to TRBJ1-4, with D unresolved. Germline V gene data show CDR1 as SGHVT and CDR2 as SQSDAQ. The V gene lost 3 bases and the J gene lost 5 bases, with 4 bases spanning the gap. CDR3 length: 12 amino acids. CDR3: CASSFWNEKLFF. The DNA for the CDR3 is TGTGCCAGCAGCTTCTGGAATGAAAAACTGTTTTTT.

This clonotype showed up just a few times. This sequence joins TRBV4-2 and TRBJ1-4; D is unresolved. With 0 bases removed from V and 3 bases from J, the gap between germline ends came to 11 bases. The CDR3 length is 16 residues. The germline V gene encodes CDR1 LGHNA and CDR2 YNFKEQ. CDR3 in amino acids: CASSQEAQASNEKLFF. The CDR3 region has the DNA TGTGCCAGCAGCCAAGAGGCTCAGGCCTCTAATGAAAAACTGTTTTTT.

In its sample, this clonotype was seen many times. The chain is built from TRBV7-2 and TRBJ2-7; 11 bases line up with TRBD1. The CDR3 spans 18 residues. The J segment lost 3 bases and the V segment lost 1 base, leaving 11 bases of the junction unmatched. Germline V lookup: CDR1 SGHTA, CDR2 FQGNSA. CDR3 residues: CASSLEDSGTGGYYEQYV. In DNA, the CDR3 is TGTGCCAGCAGCTTAGAGGATTCCGGGACAGGGGGTTACTACGAGCAGTACGTC.

The genes are TRBV4-1 and TRBJ1-2; 9 nucleotides agree with TRBD1. V was pared by 0 bases and J by 3 bases, with 5 bases of the junction left unmatched. Germline V gives CDR1 MGHRA, CDR2 YSYEKL. CDR3 length: 16 residues. The CDR3: CASSQERTGGDYGYTF. In nucleotides, the CDR3 is TGCGCCAGCAGCCAAGAAAGAACAGGGGGCGACTATGGCTACACCTTC.

The table lists this clonotype with a few counts. The rearrangement uses TRBV6-1 and TRBJ2-3; D gene uncertain. The CDR3 sequence is 15 residues long. V lost 5 bases to trimming and J lost 5 bases, with 17 bases between them. The germline gives CDR1 MNHNS, CDR2 SASEGT. The CDR3 loop is CASSTRPRARDTQYF. The DNA of the CDR3 is TGTGCCAGCAGTACCAGACCCCGGGCACGAGATACGCAGTATTTT.

Written as DNA, the CDR3 is TGTGCCACCAGCAGAGATAGTAGTGCCAAAAACATTCAGTACTTC. Translation: CATSRDSSAKNIQYF. J is TRBJ2-4 and V is TRBV15; no reliable D call. Germline CDR1 reads LNHNV; CDR2 reads YYDKDF (reference sequence). This CDR3 is 15 amino acids long. The V and J ends lost 0 bases and 1 base respectively, with 7 bases between them.

The genes are TRBV29-1 and TRBJ1-4, with D possibly being TRBD1 (6 bases). Trimming stripped 7 bases from V and 6 bases from J, with 15 bases between. Looked up from germline, CDR1 is SQVTM and CDR2 is ANQGSEA. This CDR3 spans 13 amino acids. CDR3 region: CSAAGDTDEKLFF. In DNA form, the CDR3 reads TGCAGCGCTGCAGGGGACACGGATGAAAAACTGTTTTTT.

Only a few counts were recorded for this clonotype. The V call is TRBV2, the J call TRBJ1-2, with D perhaps TRBD1 (5 bases). V lost 6 bases, J lost 8 bases, and 19 bases lay in between. Germline lookup yields CDR1 SNHLY and CDR2 FYNNEI. The CDR3 extends over 14 amino acids. This CDR3 is CASRTGLQERGYTF. The CDR3 bases are TGTGCCAGCAGAACCGGGTTACAGGAACGCGGCTACACCTTC.

This clonotype was observed a few times. CDR3 sequence reads: CASSLWDSGIDTEAFF. Written as DNA, the CDR3 is TGTGCCAGCAGCCTATGGGACAGCGGAATCGACACTGAAGCTTTCTTT. J is TRBJ1-1 and V is TRBV7-2; 7 nucleotides match TRBD1. Germline lookup yields CDR1 SGHTA and CDR2 FQGNSA. This CDR3 region has 16 residues. J was trimmed by 3 bases and V by 5 bases; bases with no gene match: 12.

This clonotype was observed many times. J is TRBJ1-5 and V is TRBV7-6; D is perhaps TRBD1 (5 bases). The length of the CDR3 is 17 residues. Trimming removed 5 bases from V and 1 base from J, with 18 bases in between. Germline-derived CDR1 and CDR2 are SGHVS and FNYEAQ. The CDR3 nucleotides read TGTGCCAGCAGCCCGGGGGTGGGGTGGAAAAGCAATCAGCCCCAGCATTTT. Encoded protein: CASSPGVGWKSNQPQHF.

Turning to this clonotype: At one boundary the junction diverges from the germline segment, which might be a read error. The chain employs TRBV5-8 and TRBJ2-1, with D possibly matching TRBD1 (6 bases). Germline lookup yields CDR1 SGHTS and CDR2 YDEGEE. CDR3 length: 13 residues. The CDR3 DNA is TGTGACAGCAGCCCGGACAGATACAATGAGCAGTTCTTC. Its translation is CDSSPDRYNEQFF.

This clonotype was found a few times. The gene calls are TRBV10-3 and TRBJ2-7; either TRBD1 or TRBD2 may fit D (5 bases each). Germline values: CDR1 ENHRY, CDR2 SYGVKD. The V gene lost 4 bases and the J gene lost 3 bases, with 16 bases spanning the gap. The CDR3 runs 15 residues. CDR3 in DNA: TGTGCCATCAGTGCCCGGGACCCCTATCGCTACGAGCAGTACTTC. It specifies CAISARDPYRYEQYF.

The chain is built from TRBV7-8 and TRBJ1-1; TRBD1 is a possible D gene (6 bases). This CDR3 contains 13 residues. V was trimmed by 4 bases and J by 6 bases, leaving 12 bases between them. CDR1 and CDR2 (germline): SGHVS, FQNEAQ. This CDR3 reads CASSSLQGSEAFF. For the CDR3, the DNA is TGTGCCAGCAGCTCACTACAGGGATCTGAAGCTTTCTTT. Based on the CDR3 plus reference TRBV7-8 and TRBJ1-1, the full variable domain is GAGVSQSPRYKVAKRGQDVALRCDPISGHVSLFWYQQALGQGPEFLTYFQNEAQLDKSGLPSDRFFAERPEGSVSTLKIQRTQQEDSAVYLCASSSLQGSEAFFGQGTRLTVV.

This clonotype has a count of ten or more. The gene calls are TRBV7-8 and TRBJ1-5; D is unclear. Trimming left V 1 base short and J 4 bases short, with 8 bases between. CDR1 and CDR2 from the germline V gene are SGHVS and FQNEAQ. The CDR3 loop spans 14 amino acids. DNA of the CDR3: TGTGCCAGCAGCTTAGTATATCCAAATCAGCCCCAGCATTTT. Translated: CASSLVYPNQPQHF.

This clonotype was seen at least ten times. This chain joins TRBV7-2 and TRBJ2-1; weak D call: TRBD2 (8 bases). The length of the CDR3 is 14 residues. Germline CDR1 and CDR2: SGHTA and FQGNSA. V shed 5 bases and J shed 10 bases, with 18 bases lying between them. The CDR3 is CASSPGLGGREQFF. CDR3 nucleotide sequence: TGTGCCAGCAGCCCGGGACTAGGGGGCAGGGAGCAGTTCTTC.

The chain has TRBV7-6 and TRBJ2-1; 7 bases are a match to TRBD1. V lost 1 base to trimming and J lost 2 bases; unmatched junction nucleotides: 5. The CDR3 covers 16 residues. Germline V gene lookup returns CDR1 SGHVS and CDR2 FNYEAQ. CDR3 sequence: CASSLEPGQTYNEQFF. The DNA of the CDR3 is TGTGCCAGCAGCTTAGAACCGGGACAGACCTACAATGAGCAGTTCTTC.

The V gene is TRBV20-1, the J gene TRBJ2-3, with D uncertain. This CDR3 comprises 14 residues. Between the trimmed V and J ends, which lost 1 base and 6 bases, there was a span of 14 bases. CDR1 DFQATT and CDR2 SNEGSKA come from the germline V gene (reference sequence). The CDR3 here is CSARGSGQGDTQYF. The CDR3 nucleotides are TGCAGTGCTAGAGGTTCAGGTCAAGGGGATACGCAGTATTTT.

The V gene is TRBV20-1, the J gene TRBJ2-5; 7 bases are shared with TRBD1. Germline assignment: CDR1 DFQATT and CDR2 SNEGSKA (reference sequence). This CDR3 contains 15 residues. Trimming at V came to 5 bases and at J to 3 bases, leaving 12 bases not matched to a gene. CDR3 sequence (DNA): TGCAGTGCTCTAGACGACAGGGTGAGAGAAGAGACCCAGTACTTC. It codes for CSALDDRVREETQYF.

The rearrangement uses TRBV4-2 and TRBJ2-1, with D maybe TRBD2 (5 bases). With 3 bases removed from V and 0 bases from J, the gap between germline ends came to 18 bases. The CDR3 runs 18 residues. Germline-derived CDR1 and CDR2 are LGHNA and YNFKEQ. The CDR3 is CASSHPGERLGSYNEQFF. In DNA, the CDR3 is TGTGCCAGCAGCCACCCCGGGGAGAGACTTGGCTCCTACAATGAGCAGTTCTTC.

This clonotype was counted between two and nine times. J is TRBJ2-1 and V is TRBV12-3 or TRBV12-4; 15 bases map to TRBD2. The CDR3 is 16 amino acids. The junction had 4 bases not matched to a gene; V was cut back by 7 bases and J by 3 bases. The chain's CDR3 is CASKGTSGGSYNEQFF. The CDR3 DNA follows: TGTGCCAGCAAGGGGACTAGCGGGGGGAGCTACAATGAGCAGTTCTTC.

The V gene is TRBV2, the J gene TRBJ1-5; D is possibly TRBD1 (5 bases). V was shortened by 9 bases and J by 2 bases, with 14 bases between the two germline ends. Germline V gene lookup returns CDR1 SNHLY and CDR2 FYNNEI. CDR3 length: 14 amino acids. DNA for the CDR3: TGTGCCAGGGGGGGGGAGAATGGCAATCAGCCCCAGCATTTT. It codes for CARGGENGNQPQHF. Full variable domain (outside the CDR3, taken from reference TRBV2 and TRBJ1-5): EPEVTQTPSHQVTQMGQEVILRCVPISNHLYFYWYRQILGQKVEFLVSFYNNEISEKSEIFDDQFSVERPDGSNFTLKIRSTKLEDSAMYFCARGGENGNQPQHFGDGTRLSIL.